Detailed here is one TCR beta chain. The antigen is unknown. This sample also contains other DNA sequences that code for the same CDR3. The source of the sample is a study of cytomegalovirus exposure and HLA in healthy donors. Study-wide results and caveats: Researchers catalogued 160 or so TCR beta chains as cytomegalovirus-associated. Upon later analysis, HLA-associated TCR beta chains proved more clonally expanded than other, equally common chains.

This PCR relied on a set of 60 Vbeta primers and 13 Jbeta primers. Assay used: immunoSEQ multiplex PCR; TCRdb lists only in-frame clones, some missing. The table records about 90,000 clones, roughly 83% of them present only once. V dropped 6 bases and J dropped 8 bases, with 19 bases sitting between them. The CDR3 length is 13 residues. In germline, CDR1 is SQVTM, CDR2 ANQGSEA. Specimen: PBMCs. The chain has TRBV29-1 and TRBJ1-1; D call uncertain. This receptor was taken from a man aged 18 to 30 in good health and CMV-seronegative. The CDR3 DNA reads TGCAGCGTCCTCGGAACAGCTATAATGGAAGCTTTCTTT. This translates into CSVLGTAIMEAFF. The full variable domain, completed using reference TRBV29-1 and TRBJ1-1, is SAVISQKPSRDICQRGTSLTIQCQVDSQVTMMFWYRQQPGQSLTLIATANQGSEATYESGFVIDKFPISRPNLTFSTLTVSNMSPEDSSIYLCSVLGTAIMEAFFGQGTRLTVV.